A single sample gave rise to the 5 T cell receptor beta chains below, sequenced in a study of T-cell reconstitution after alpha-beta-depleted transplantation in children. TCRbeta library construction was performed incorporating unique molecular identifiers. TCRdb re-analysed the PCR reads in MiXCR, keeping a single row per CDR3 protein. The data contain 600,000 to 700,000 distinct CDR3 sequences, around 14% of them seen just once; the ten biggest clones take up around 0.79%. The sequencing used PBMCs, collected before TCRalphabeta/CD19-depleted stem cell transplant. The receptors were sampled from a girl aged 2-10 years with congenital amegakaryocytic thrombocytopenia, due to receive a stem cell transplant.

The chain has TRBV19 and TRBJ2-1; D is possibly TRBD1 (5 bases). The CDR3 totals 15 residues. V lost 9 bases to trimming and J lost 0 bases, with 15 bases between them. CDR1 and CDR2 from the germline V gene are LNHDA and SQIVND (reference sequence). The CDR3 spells CASSVLGASYNEQFF. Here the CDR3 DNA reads TGTGCCAGCAGCGTCCTAGGGGCCTCCTACAATGAGCAGTTCTTC.

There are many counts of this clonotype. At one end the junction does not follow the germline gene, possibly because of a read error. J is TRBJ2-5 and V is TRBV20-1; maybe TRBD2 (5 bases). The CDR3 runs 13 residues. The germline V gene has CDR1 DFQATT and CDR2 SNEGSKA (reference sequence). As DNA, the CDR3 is TGCAGTGCTCCTGTAGCGCCCAAAGAGGCCCAGTACTTC. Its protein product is CSAPVAPKEAQYF.

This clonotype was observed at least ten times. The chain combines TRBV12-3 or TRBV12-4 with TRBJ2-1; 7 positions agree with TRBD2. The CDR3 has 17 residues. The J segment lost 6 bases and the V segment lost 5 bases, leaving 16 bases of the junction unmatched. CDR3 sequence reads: CASSLTPWGGEGNEQFF. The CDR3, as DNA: TGTGCCAGCAGTCTAACCCCCTGGGGGGGAGAGGGCAATGAGCAGTTCTTC.

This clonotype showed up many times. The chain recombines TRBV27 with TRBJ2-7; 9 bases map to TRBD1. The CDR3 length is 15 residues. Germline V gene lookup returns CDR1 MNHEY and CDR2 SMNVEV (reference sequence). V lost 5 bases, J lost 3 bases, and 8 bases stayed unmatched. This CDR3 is CASSHPYRGLYEQYF. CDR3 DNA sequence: TGTGCCAGCAGTCATCCTTACAGGGGGCTCTACGAGCAGTACTTC.

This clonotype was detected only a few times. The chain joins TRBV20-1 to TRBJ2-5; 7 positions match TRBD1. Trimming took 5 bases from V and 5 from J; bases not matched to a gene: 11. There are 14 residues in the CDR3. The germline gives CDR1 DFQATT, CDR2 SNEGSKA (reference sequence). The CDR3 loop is CSARLLRQGETQYF. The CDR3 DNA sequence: TGCAGTGCTCGCCTCCTAAGACAGGGCGAGACCCAGTACTTC.